This T cell receptor (beta chain) emerged from a study of blood T cell repertoires in COVID-19. The germline V gene has CDR1 KGHSH and CDR2 LQKENI. Trimming removed 5 bases at V and 7 bases at J, with 21 bases between. This CDR3 is 16 amino acids long. The table came from immunoSEQ multiplex PCR; TCRdb's copy has only in-frame clones and leaves some out. The sample consists of about 200,000 clones, around 86% of them appearing once. This sequence was found in a woman aged 40 to 50 with acute COVID-19. Sample: PBMCs or T cells enriched from blood (not recorded which). V usage is TRBV18 and J usage is TRBJ2-1; TRBD1 might be the D (5 bases). The CDR3 DNA follows: TGTGCCAGCTCATCGCGAGACAGTGATCTGGGGAATGAGCAGTTCTTC. Encoded protein: CASSSRDSDLGNEQFF.